The next 16 T cell receptor beta chains were all read from a single sample in a study of blood T cell repertoires in COVID-19. The method was immunoSEQ multiplex PCR; TCRdb's version includes in-frame clones alone and lacks a portion of them. The data show fewer than 250,000 clones, over 80% seen once. Sequenced material: peripheral blood. Receptors originate from a woman aged 60-70 years with COVID-19, enrolled during active disease.

In this sample, this clone turned up many times. The chain has TRBV2 and TRBJ2-2; the match to TRBD1 covers 10 bases. V lost 6 bases and J lost 6; bases outside the gene matches: 7. This CDR3 spans 15 amino acids. CDR1 is SNHLY and CDR2 is FYNNEI in the germline V gene. The CDR3 reads CASRGDRGVAGELFF. The DNA of the CDR3 is TGTGCCAGCAGGGGGGACAGGGGAGTGGCCGGGGAGCTGTTTTTT. Filled out from reference TRBV2 and TRBJ2-2, the complete variable domain reads EPEVTQTPSHQVTQMGQEVILRCVPISNHLYFYWYRQILGQKVEFLVSFYNNEISEKSEIFDDQFSVERPDGSNFTLKIRSTKLEDSAMYFCASRGDRGVAGELFFGEGSRLTVL.

This chain joins TRBV11-3 and TRBJ2-2; TRBD1 matches 9 bases. Germline lookup yields CDR1 SGHNT and CDR2 YENEEA. This CDR3 is built from 18 residues. V lost 5 bases and J lost 6; bases outside the gene matches: 16. CDR3 protein: CASSLYSPGQGKAGELFF. The CDR3, as DNA: TGTGCCAGCAGCCTCTACTCCCCGGGACAGGGAAAGGCCGGGGAGCTGTTTTTT.

V and J are TRBV5-1 and TRBJ2-5, with TRBD2 as a possible D gene (5 bases). Germline assignment: CDR1 SGHRS and CDR2 YFSETQ. The V end was cut by 0 bases, the J end by 4 bases, with 16 bases between. The length of the CDR3 is 16 residues. CDR3 protein: CASSLEGLRSGETQYF. Written as DNA, the CDR3 is TGCGCCAGCAGCTTGGAAGGACTCAGAAGTGGAGAGACCCAGTACTTC.

The genes are TRBV5-6 and TRBJ1-4; perhaps TRBD1 as D (5 bases). The CDR3 is 15 residues long. Per germline, CDR1 SGHDT and CDR2 YYEEEE. V gave up 0 bases and J gave up 4 bases, with 10 bases separating them. Written as DNA, the CDR3 is TGTGCCAGCAGCTTGGCCGGGACTTTTAATGAAAAACTGTTTTTT. Its translation: CASSLAGTFNEKLFF. Full variable domain (outside the CDR3, taken from reference TRBV5-6 and TRBJ1-4): DAGVTQSPTHLIKTRGQQVTLRCSPKSGHDTVSWYQQALGQGPQFIFQYYEEEERQRGNFPDRFSGHQFPNYSSELNVNALLLGDSALYLCASSLAGTFNEKLFFGSGTQLSVL.

As DNA, the CDR3 is TGTGCCAGCAGTTTGGGACAGATCCAAGGCTACACCTTC. This sequence encodes CASSLGQIQGYTF. The rearrangement links TRBV6-5 to TRBJ1-2, with TRBD1 matching 7 bases. The CDR3 runs to 13 residues. Germline values: CDR1 MNHEY, CDR2 SVGAGI. V was clipped by 4 bases and J by 8 bases; unmatched bases: 7.

This clone was seen a single time. V gene TRBV3-1 (or the pseudogene TRBV3-2) combines with J gene TRBJ2-1; unclear D gene. This CDR3 has 12 residues. Germline V gene lookup returns CDR1 LGHDT and CDR2 YNNKEL (reference sequence). The V end lost 3 bases, the J end lost 9 bases, and 9 bases lay between the germline ends. CDR3 nucleotide sequence: TGTGCCAGCAGCCAGTTAGAGATTGAGCAGTTCTTC. The encoded protein is CASSQLEIEQFF.

V usage is TRBV7-3 and J usage is TRBJ2-1, with D perhaps matching TRBD2 (6 bases). The V end was cut by 5 bases, the J end by 7 bases, with 12 bases between. The germline gives CDR1 SGHTA, CDR2 FQGTGA. The CDR3 extends over 13 amino acids. This chain's CDR3 is CASSPGAQNEQFF. The CDR3, as DNA: TGTGCCAGCAGCCCGGGAGCGCAGAATGAGCAGTTCTTC.

The rearrangement uses TRBV5-4 and TRBJ2-2; 7 bases align to TRBD1. Germline CDR1 reads SGHNT; CDR2 reads YYREEE (reference sequence). CDR3 length: 17 amino acids. With V trimmed by 4 bases and J by 2 bases, 11 bases remained unmatched. In nucleotides, the CDR3 is TGTGCCAGCAGCGCCTCCTCGGGACAGAGTAACACCGGGGAGCTGTTTTTT. This encodes CASSASSGQSNTGELFF.

This clone was detected only a few times. The chain carries TRBV28 and TRBJ2-1; D uncertain. The CDR3 runs to 12 residues. V gave up 2 bases and J gave up 8 bases, with 7 bases separating them. The V gene's germline CDR1 is MDHEN and CDR2 SYDVKM. CDR3 in amino acids: CASSLQIDEQFF. The CDR3 nucleotides are TGTGCCAGCAGTTTACAGATCGATGAGCAGTTCTTC.

The CDR3: CASKRGADYTDTQYF. CDR3 DNA sequence: TGTGCCAGCAAGCGGGGGGCCGATTACACAGATACGCAGTATTTT. The chain recombines TRBV13 with TRBJ2-3; 9 bases are shared with TRBD2. J was trimmed by 2 bases and V by 7 bases; bases with no gene match: 7. Germline V gene lookup returns CDR1 PRHDT and CDR2 FYEKMQ (reference sequence). There are 15 residues in the CDR3.

The chain carries TRBV30 and TRBJ1-6; no clear D gene. The V and J ends lost 3 bases and 6 bases respectively, with 3 bases between them. The CDR3 is 11 amino acids. From germline, CDR1 is GTSNPN and CDR2 SVGIG (reference sequence). In DNA, the CDR3 is TGTGCCTGGAGGGCTAATTCACCCCTCCACTTT. Protein product: CAWRANSPLHF.

The chain is built from TRBV6-5 and TRBJ1-2, with D tentatively TRBD1 (6 bases). The ends were cut back, 1 base at V and 7 bases at J, with 13 bases in the middle. Germline lookup yields CDR1 MNHEY and CDR2 SVGAGI. The length of the CDR3 is 14 residues. In DNA, the CDR3 is TGTGCCAGCAGTTACTTATACAGGGAATCTGGCTACACCTTC. Translated: CASSYLYRESGYTF.

V gene TRBV10-3 combines with J gene TRBJ2-2; 8 bases are shared with TRBD2. The length of the CDR3 is 15 residues. With V trimmed by 8 bases and J by 6 bases, 11 bases remained unmatched. CDR1 ENHRY and CDR2 SYGVKD come from the germline V gene. The CDR3 sequence is CAISTTSEMSGELFF. The CDR3 DNA reads as TGTGCCATCTCCACGACTAGCGAGATGTCCGGGGAGCTGTTTTTT.

This clone has at least ten counts. The rearrangement links TRBV28 to TRBJ1-4; D might be TRBD1 (6 bases). V lost 5 bases to trimming and J lost 4 bases, with 11 bases between them. The CDR3 covers 14 residues. Germline CDR1 reads MDHEN; CDR2 reads SYDVKM. The CDR3 DNA follows: TGTGCCAGCAGTGCACAGGGTGGTAATGAAAAACTGTTTTTT. Amino acids: CASSAQGGNEKLFF.

This chain links TRBV2 with TRBJ2-1; TRBD1 aligns across 8 bases. CDR1 is SNHLY, CDR2 FYNNEI, per germline. J gave up 5 bases and V 6 bases, and 6 bases lay outside the gene matches. This CDR3 spans 14 amino acids. The CDR3 loop reads CASRAGTGHNEQFF. CDR3 coding DNA: TGTGCCAGCAGGGCAGGGACAGGCCACAATGAGCAGTTCTTC.

The V gene is TRBV10-3, the J gene TRBJ2-3; D is perhaps TRBD2 (5 bases). The length of the CDR3 is 17 residues. Germline CDR1 ENHRY, CDR2 SYGVKD. V was trimmed by 3 bases and J by 7 bases, leaving 23 bases between them. CDR3 in amino acids: CAISDPANIGLGNTQYF. CDR3 nucleotide sequence: TGTGCCATCAGTGACCCCGCAAACATTGGACTCGGCAATACGCAGTATTTT.